This T cell receptor beta chain derives from a study of memory CD4+ T cells and cytomegalovirus serostatus. The overall study: Of the healthy Belgian adults, 9 were CMV seropositive and 24 seronegative. Findings of the study overall: About 40% of the roughly 150 known CMV-associated TCRbeta sequences appeared in CD4+ memory. Suggested: most of the CMV-linked TCR signature lies in CD4+ memory cells.

The data were produced by immunoSEQ multiplex PCR, yet TCRdb's version contains in-frame clones alone and is incomplete. The sample includes some 26,000 clones, roughly three quarters of them seen just once. Of note for this clone: The antigen remains undetermined.

The sort gate was single viable CD3+CD4+CD8-CD45RO+ cells for memory CD4+ T cells. Total CD4+ T cells were enriched by CD4 positive selection. Germline V lookup: CDR1 SGHRS, CDR2 YFSETQ. This CDR3 has 16 amino acids. The V and J ends lost 3 bases and 0 bases, in that order; junction bases with no gene match: 4. The gene calls are TRBV5-1 and TRBJ2-2, with TRBD1 matching 8 bases. Sequencing input: memory CD4+ T cells from blood. The clonotype was recovered from an adult in good health and CMV-seronegative. DNA of the CDR3: TGCGCCAGCAGCTCAAGGACAGGGACGAACACCGGGGAGCTGTTTTTT. As protein: CASSSRTGTNTGELFF.